The 20 T cell receptor beta chains below were found in one sample sequenced in a study of shared clonotypes between healthy human individuals. Produced via immunoSEQ multiplex PCR; TCRdb's table is partial and in-frame only. Among about 2.3 million clones listed, around 92% were seen once. Specimen: naive CD4+ T cells from PBMCs. Subset described: CD45RA+ positively selected. These receptors all stem from a man aged 18 to 29 in good health. Some clones in this sample may be carry-over from other donors' samples.

This chain joins TRBV5-1 and TRBJ2-1; no definite D call. CDR1 is SGHRS and CDR2 is YFSETQ in the germline V gene. The CDR3 contains 12 residues. The germline V and J ends were trimmed by 3 bases and 6 bases, with 7 bases remaining between them. CDR3 sequence reads: CASSSTSNEQFF. DNA of the CDR3: TGCGCCAGCAGCTCGACTTCCAATGAGCAGTTCTTC.

This chain links TRBV7-2 with TRBJ2-7, with 10 bases aligning to TRBD1. The CDR3 sequence is 16 residues long. With V trimmed by 5 bases and J by 6 bases, 13 bases remained unmatched. CDR1 and CDR2 (germline): SGHTA, FQGNSA. CDR3 in DNA: TGTGCCAGCAGCCTTAAGGGGACAGGGGTGGGTGGCGAGCAGTACTTC. Residues: CASSLKGTGVGGEQYF.

V usage is TRBV28 and J usage is TRBJ2-1, with 8 bases fitting TRBD2. Germline V gene data show CDR1 as MDHEN and CDR2 as SYDVKM. Trimming took 6 bases from V and 6 from J; bases not matched to a gene: 7. This CDR3 spans 14 amino acids. The chain's CDR3 is CASSPRTSPNEQFF. The CDR3 DNA is TGTGCCAGCAGCCCTAGGACTAGCCCCAATGAGCAGTTCTTC.

This chain uses TRBV7-2 with TRBJ2-1; tentatively, D is TRBD2 (5 bases). The germline V and J ends were trimmed by 4 bases and 3 bases, with 13 bases remaining between them. This CDR3 has 15 amino acids. Germline V lookup: CDR1 SGHTA, CDR2 FQGNSA. CDR3 nucleotide sequence: TGTGCCAGCAGCTCCGTGGGGAGCGGCTACAATGAGCAGTTCTTC. Its translation: CASSSVGSGYNEQFF.

This clone was found once. The chain recombines TRBV5-6 with TRBJ2-1, with a weak D call TRBD2 (6 bases). Germline V lookup: CDR1 SGHDT, CDR2 YYEEEE. The CDR3 has 17 residues. V shed 0 bases and J shed 4 bases, with 17 bases lying between them. CDR3 nucleotides: TGTGCCAGCAGCTTGGCCGTGGGGAGCGGGTTATACAATGAGCAGTTCTTC. This encodes CASSLAVGSGLYNEQFF.

The CDR3 DNA follows: TGTGCCAGCAGCGTAGGACAGGGGGCTGGTTCACCCCTCCACTTT. This encodes CASSVGQGAGSPLHF. This rearrangement joins TRBV9 to TRBJ1-6, with TRBD1 matching 10 bases. CDR3 length: 15 residues. Germline CDR1 and CDR2: SGDLS and YYNGEE. V gave up 0 bases and J gave up 9 bases; unmatched junction bases: 3.

The chain employs TRBV28 and TRBJ2-7; 11 bases are shared with TRBD2. The CDR3 covers 14 residues. V lost 8 bases, J lost 4 bases, and 7 bases stayed unmatched. Germline CDR1 and CDR2: MDHEN and SYDVKM. In DNA form, the CDR3 reads TGTGCCAGCGGTACTAGCGGGAGTGTTTACGAGCAGTACTTC. Amino acid sequence: CASGTSGSVYEQYF. The whole variable domain, filled in from reference TRBV28 and TRBJ2-7, reads DVKVTQSSRYLVKRTGEKVFLECVQDMDHENMFWYRQDPGLGLRLIYFSYDVKMKEKGDIPEGYSVSREKKERFSLILESASTNQTSMYLCASGTSGSVYEQYFGPGTRLTVT.

J is TRBJ2-2 and V is TRBV5-1; possible D gene TRBD2, 6 bases. Germline V lookup: CDR1 SGHRS, CDR2 YFSETQ. The CDR3 loop spans 15 amino acids. With 1 base removed from V and 5 bases from J, the gap between germline ends came to 12 bases. The DNA of the CDR3 is TGCGCCAGCAGCTTGCGCCCGGGAGAGACCGGGGAGCTGTTTTTT. Translation gives CASSLRPGETGELFF.

This chain joins TRBV7-9 and TRBJ2-7; TRBD1 aligns across 9 bases. The J segment lost 6 bases and the V segment lost 7 bases, leaving 10 bases of the junction unmatched. This CDR3 is 14 amino acids long. Germline CDR1 and CDR2: SEHNR and FQNEAQ (reference sequence). For the CDR3, the DNA is TGTGCCAGCAATGGGGACAGGGAAGCGGGCGAGCAGTACTTC. The encoded protein is CASNGDREAGEQYF.

The chain joins TRBV7-2 to TRBJ2-5; D remains unclear. Germline values: CDR1 SGHTA, CDR2 FQGNSA. The CDR3 runs 14 residues. Trimming took 1 base from V and 4 from J, leaving 10 bases between them. Here the CDR3 reads CASSLERAPETQYF. The CDR3 DNA sequence: TGTGCCAGCAGCTTAGAACGGGCTCCAGAGACCCAGTACTTC.

For this clone: The sample contains more than one DNA sequence encoding this CDR3. V gene TRBV5-4 combines with J gene TRBJ2-6; 8 bases map to TRBD1. Germline loops: CDR1 SGHNT, CDR2 YYREEE (reference sequence). The CDR3 sequence is 16 residues long. Germline trimming cut 0 bases from V and 2 bases from J; bases unmatched to any gene: 1. CDR3 residues: CASSLAGGAGANVLTF. The CDR3, as DNA: TGTGCCAGCAGCTTGGCAGGGGGCGCTGGGGCCAACGTCCTGACTTTC.

The chain is built from TRBV5-1 and TRBJ2-7; no definite D call. The germline V gene has CDR1 SGHRS and CDR2 YFSETQ. The CDR3 extends over 13 amino acids. V was trimmed by 4 bases and J by 5 bases, leaving 13 bases between them. The CDR3 spells CASSELLGNEQYF. The CDR3 bases are TGCGCCAGCAGCGAGCTGTTGGGAAACGAGCAGTACTTC.

This CDR3 is CSVQGRVQNEQFF. The CDR3 nucleotides are TGCAGCGTGCAGGGAAGAGTTCAGAATGAGCAGTTCTTC. The chain combines TRBV29-1 with TRBJ2-1; tentative D call: TRBD1 (5 bases). The CDR3 sequence is 13 residues long. CDR1 and CDR2 from the germline V gene are SQVTM and ANQGSEA. The V end lost 6 bases, the J end lost 7 bases, and 16 bases lay between the germline ends.

The CDR3: CSVEFLGGEQFF. DNA of the CDR3: TGCAGCGTTGAATTTCTTGGCGGCGAGCAGTTCTTC. The chain links TRBV29-1 to TRBJ2-1; D remains ambiguous. V lost 2 bases to trimming and J lost 10 bases, with 12 bases between them. Per germline, CDR1 SQVTM and CDR2 ANQGSEA. This CDR3 spans 12 amino acids.

J is TRBJ1-1 and V is TRBV30; D gene ambiguous. Trimming shortened V by 5 bases and J by 6 bases, and 16 bases separated the two germline ends. The CDR3 contains 13 residues. Germline CDR1 reads GTSNPN; CDR2 reads SVGIG (reference sequence). The CDR3 sequence: CAWHRRVYAEAFF. The DNA for the CDR3 is TGTGCCTGGCACCGTAGGGTCTACGCTGAAGCTTTCTTT.

The genes are TRBV7-9 and TRBJ2-7, with D possibly matching TRBD2 (7 bases). The CDR3 totals 15 residues. The germline gives CDR1 SEHNR, CDR2 FQNEAQ (reference sequence). V shed 2 bases and J shed 3 bases, with 14 bases lying between them. CDR3 sequence reads: CASSLRWEGGYEQYF. The CDR3 DNA reads TGTGCCAGCAGCTTAAGGTGGGAGGGGGGCTACGAGCAGTACTTC.

Remarks on this clone: Within the sample, other DNA sequences also encode this same CDR3. This sequence joins TRBV15 and TRBJ1-2, with a weak D call TRBD1 (6 bases). Trimming removed 3 bases at V and 2 bases at J, with 7 bases between. The germline V gene encodes CDR1 LNHNV and CDR2 YYDKDF (reference sequence). The CDR3 is 13 residues long. CDR3: CATSSDRNYGYTF. The CDR3 coding sequence is TGTGCCACCAGCAGCGACAGGAACTATGGCTACACCTTC.

This chain joins TRBV7-9 and TRBJ2-1, with D unclear. CDR1 and CDR2 from the germline V gene are SEHNR and FQNEAQ (reference sequence). The length of the CDR3 is 14 residues. V lost 5 bases and J 8 bases, leaving 16 bases between the germline ends. CDR3 sequence reads: CASSPLVSFDEQFF. In DNA form, the CDR3 reads TGTGCCAGCAGCCCCCTTGTCAGCTTCGATGAGCAGTTCTTC.

The V call is TRBV7-2, the J call TRBJ2-2; D is ambiguous. The V gene lost 5 bases and the J gene lost 0 bases, with 10 bases spanning the gap. The CDR3 length is 15 residues. Looked up from germline, CDR1 is SGHTA and CDR2 is FQGNSA. The CDR3 DNA reads TGTGCCAGCAGCCGCAACAGTCCGAACACCGGGGAGCTGTTTTTT. This translates into CASSRNSPNTGELFF.

This clone was counted once. V gene TRBV7-3 combines with J gene TRBJ2-1; tentative D call: TRBD1 (5 bases). The CDR3 consists of 15 residues. V lost 5 bases, J lost 2 bases, and 13 bases lay in between. Germline CDR1 SGHTA, CDR2 FQGTGA. The CDR3 loop is CASSHDRRPYNEQFF. DNA of the CDR3: TGTGCCAGCAGCCACGACAGACGTCCCTACAATGAGCAGTTCTTC.